This TCR beta chain was sequenced in a study of a mutant IDH1 vaccine in newly diagnosed glioma. Study-level information: Vaccine dosing followed radiotherapy by 4-6 weeks, or accompanied temozolomide cycles.

Details on this clone: The antigen remains undetermined.

Some clones are missing from TCRdb's copy, which holds only in-frame ones; the method was immunoSEQ multiplex PCR. Found here are approximately 80,000 clones, approximately 75% of them singletons; the top ten hold around 5.3%. Time point described: week 47, end of study. In the vaccine, a single dose held 300 ug of the mutant IDH1 20-mer peptide, along with topical imiquimod. Sequenced material: PBMCs, taken from a glioma patient whose treatment included an IDH1 peptide vaccine. The source of this sequence is a man aged 35 to 55 with glioma.

CDR3 DNA: TGTGCCAGCTCACCAGGACTAGCGGGATCGATAGGGATTCAGTACTTC. Its translation: CASSPGLAGSIGIQYF. The V call is TRBV18, the J call TRBJ2-4; TRBD2 matches at 12 bases. From germline, CDR1 is KGHSH and CDR2 LQKENI. J was trimmed by 10 bases and V by 2 bases; bases with no gene match: 9. This CDR3 contains 16 residues. Drawing the rest from reference TRBV18 and TRBJ2-4, the complete variable domain is NAGVMQNPRHLVRRRGQEARLRCSPMKGHSHVYWYRQLPEEGLKFMVYLQKENIIDESGMPKERFSAEFPKEGPSILRIQQVVRGDSAAYFCASSPGLAGSIGIQYFGAGTRLSVL.